Listed below are T cell receptor beta chains from one sample, sequenced in a study of T-cell reconstitution after alpha-beta-depleted transplantation in children. TCRdb recomputed calls from the PCR reads with MiXCR, one row per CDR3 protein. The sample yields around 440,000 distinct CDR3 sequences, around 15% seen once. The sample was PBMCs, mostly from graft donor cells, taken 360 days after TCRalphabeta/CD19-depleted stem cell transplant. The receptors were gathered from a boy under two years old who had a stem cell transplant for Wiskott-Aldrich syndrome, so the T cells may come from the graft donor. Both conserved end residues are part of each CDR3. A D gene is named only where the DNA matches it firmly. Rows give clone size only sometimes, using once, few, many, or a class for an expanded clone.

TRBV18	17	.	TRBJ2-6	TRBD2	TGTGCCAGCTCACCAATCGGGAGGCGTTCTGGGGCCAACGTCCTGACTTTC	CASSPIGRRSGANVLTF
TRBV20-1	18	few	TRBJ2-6	.	TGCAGTGCTAGAGCAAGACAGAGGGCCGTATGGGGGGCCAACGTCCTGACTTTC	CSARARQRAVWGANVLTF
TRBV28	12	.	TRBJ1-6	.	TGTGCCAGCAGTTCAGGGGTAACACCCCTCCACTTT	CASSSGVTPLHF
TRBV4-2	16	few	TRBJ2-4	TRBD1	TGTGCCAGCAGCCAAGATTTCGGACAGGGCCTAAACATTCAGTACTTC	CASSQDFGQGLNIQYF
TRBV5-1	13	many	TRBJ2-4	.	TGCGCCAGCAGCTTGGATAACAGAAACATTCAGTACTTC	CASSLDNRNIQYF
TRBV14	14	.	TRBJ2-5	.	TGTGCCAGCAGCCAAGTCGCAGGGCGAGAGACCCAGTACTTC	CASSQVAGRETQYF
TRBV11-3	14	.	TRBJ2-1	.	TGTGCCAGCAGCGAAACTAGCCGGGAGACGACACAGTTCTTC	CASSETSRETTQFF
TRBV11-2	18	few	TRBJ2-1	.	TGTGCCAGCAGCCCTCCAGACAGGCCGGGAAGGGACTACAATGAGCAGTTCTTC	CASSPPDRPGRDYNEQFF
TRBV7-9	12	few	TRBJ2-3	.	TGTGCCAGCAGCTTAATGGCTTATACGCAGTATTTT	CASSLMAYTQYF
TRBV7-9	12	.	TRBJ2-1	.	TGTGCCAGCAGCTTAGTACCGGGAGTACCATTCTTC	CASSLVPGVPFF
TRBV24-1	14	few	TRBJ1-1	.	TGTGCCACCAGTGACCCGTCTGGGAGCACTGAAGCTTTCTTT	CATSDPSGSTEAFF